This T cell receptor beta chain was obtained from a study of beta chain features in type 1 diabetes. Germline-derived CDR1 and CDR2 are SGHTA and FQGNSA. V was pared by 1 base and J by 7 bases, with 13 bases between. This CDR3 spans 14 amino acids. Expressed TCRB transcripts got sequenced, as all isolated RNA was reverse transcribed. TCRdb keeps only in-frame clones here, not all; method: immunoSEQ multiplex PCR. Of fewer than 550,000 clones in the sample, roughly an eighth were seen once. This clone was seen only a few times. The chain carries TRBV7-2 and TRBJ2-5; the D call may be TRBD1 or TRBD2 (6 bases each). The sequence was obtained from a woman under 30 in good health. The sample consisted of naive CD4+ T cells from blood. CDR3 nucleotides: TGTGCCAGCAGCTTAGGCTCAGGGGAGGTGACCCAGTACTTC. As protein: CASSLGSGEVTQYF.